The 27 T cell receptor beta chains below were found in one sample sequenced in a study of shared clonotypes between healthy human individuals. The naive CD8 fraction comprised CD45RO-negative cells positively selected for CCR7 and excluded terminally differentiated effector memory CD45RA+ cells. Some clones are missing from TCRdb's copy, which holds only in-frame ones; the method was immunoSEQ multiplex PCR. The data contain about 2.1 million clones, 93% of them singletons. Material: naive CD8+ T cells from PBMCs. The receptors come from a man aged 18 to 30 in good health. Some clones in this sample may be carry-over from other donors' samples.

This chain joins TRBV19 and TRBJ2-1; 7 bases are shared with TRBD2. Losses at the gene ends were 0 bases for V and 0 bases for J; bases not matched to a gene: 23. Germline loops: CDR1 LNHDA, CDR2 SQIVND (reference sequence). The CDR3 is 23 amino acids. The CDR3 nucleotides are TGTGCCAGTAGTATAGATCGGTTAGTTCCGGGACTACCTATATTTAGCTCCTACAATGAGCAGTTCTTC. It yields the protein CASSIDRLVPGLPIFSSYNEQFF.

The chain has TRBV7-9 and TRBJ2-1; the D is unclear. V lost 5 bases to trimming and J lost 3 bases, with 14 bases between them. Germline V gene data show CDR1 as SEHNR and CDR2 as FQNEAQ (reference sequence). This CDR3 contains 15 residues. CDR3 DNA: TGTGCCAGCAGCCCCGGGTGGTATGACTACAATGAGCAGTTCTTC. It yields the protein CASSPGWYDYNEQFF. Together with reference TRBV7-9 and TRBJ2-1, the CDR3 gives the full variable domain: DTGVSQNPRHKITKRGQNVTFRCDPISEHNRLYWYRQTLGQGPEFLTYFQNEAQLEKSRLLSDRFSAERPKGSFSTLEIQRTEQGDSAMYLCASSPGWYDYNEQFFGPGTRLTVL.

Regarding this clone: Other DNA sequences within the sample encode an identical CDR3. V usage is TRBV28 and J usage is TRBJ2-7, with a weak D call TRBD1 (6 bases). The CDR3 consists of 14 residues. V was trimmed by 3 bases and J by 0 bases, leaving 9 bases between them. Germline V lookup: CDR1 MDHEN, CDR2 SYDVKM. CDR3 residues: CASSLVGGSYEQYF. The CDR3 nucleotides read TGTGCCAGCAGTTTGGTAGGGGGCTCCTACGAGCAGTACTTC. Based on the CDR3 plus reference TRBV28 and TRBJ2-7, the full variable domain is DVKVTQSSRYLVKRTGEKVFLECVQDMDHENMFWYRQDPGLGLRLIYFSYDVKMKEKGDIPEGYSVSREKKERFSLILESASTNQTSMYLCASSLVGGSYEQYFGPGTRLTVT.

The J gene is TRBJ2-7, the V gene TRBV28, with 11 positions matching TRBD2. The germline CDR1 and CDR2 sequences are MDHEN and SYDVKM. The V segment lost 6 bases and the J segment 5 bases; nucleotides outside the gene matches: 9. The CDR3 sequence is 15 residues long. The DNA for the CDR3 is TGTGCCAGCAGAACGCTACTAGCGGGGGACGACGAGCAGTACTTC. Translation: CASRTLLAGDDEQYF.

The J gene is TRBJ2-7, the V gene TRBV11-1; the match to TRBD1 covers 7 bases. The CDR3 length is 16 residues. Germline-derived CDR1 and CDR2 are SGHAT and FQDESV (reference sequence). Losses at the gene ends were 1 base for V and 3 bases for J; bases not matched to a gene: 9. CDR3 sequence (DNA): TGTGCCAGCAGCTTAGAAGAGGCAGGGGGTAACTACGAGCAGTACTTC. Translation gives CASSLEEAGGNYEQYF.

The chain uses TRBV4-1 and TRBJ2-7; 14 nucleotides line up with TRBD2. There are 16 residues in the CDR3. With V trimmed by 2 bases and J by 3 bases, 3 bases remained unmatched. Per germline, CDR1 MGHRA and CDR2 YSYEKL. The CDR3 DNA sequence: TGCGCCAGCAGCCAACGACTAGCGGGAGGGTTCTACGAGCAGTACTTC. Protein: CASSQRLAGGFYEQYF.

This chain joins TRBV18 and TRBJ2-5, with 10 bases fitting TRBD1. The CDR3 length is 16 residues. The junction had 7 bases not matched to a gene; V was cut back by 3 bases and J by 3 bases. Per germline, CDR1 KGHSH and CDR2 LQKENI. Here the CDR3 reads CASSPALDRGKETQYF. In DNA, the CDR3 is TGTGCCAGCTCACCCGCGTTGGACAGGGGGAAAGAGACCCAGTACTTC.

This sequence joins TRBV19 and TRBJ1-5; unclear D gene. V gave up 3 bases and J gave up 3 bases, with 9 bases separating them. The germline gives CDR1 LNHDA, CDR2 SQIVND (reference sequence). This CDR3 region has 14 residues. The DNA of the CDR3 is TGTGCCAGTAGTATCGGAGAAACCAATCAGCCCCAGCATTTT. Translation gives CASSIGETNQPQHF.

V and J are TRBV4-1 and TRBJ1-1; no clear D. Germline V gene data show CDR1 as MGHRA and CDR2 as YSYEKL. V was cut by 4 bases and J by 5 bases, with 17 bases left in between. The CDR3 covers 15 residues. CDR3 residues: CASSPRSEGRTEAFF. CDR3 nucleotides: TGCGCCAGCAGCCCCCGTTCCGAGGGTCGTACTGAAGCTTTCTTT.

About this clone itself: The same CDR3 arises from other DNA sequences in this sample as well. This chain links TRBV18 with TRBJ2-7; 7 bases match TRBD1. This CDR3 is 13 amino acids long. V dropped 4 bases and J dropped 3; count of bases not matched to a gene: 3. Germline CDR1 reads KGHSH; CDR2 reads LQKENI. The CDR3 is CASSRDRDYEQYF. DNA of the CDR3: TGTGCCAGCTCACGAGACAGGGACTACGAGCAGTACTTC. The variable domain in full, completed from reference TRBV18 and TRBJ2-7, reads NAGVMQNPRHLVRRRGQEARLRCSPMKGHSHVYWYRQLPEEGLKFMVYLQKENIIDESGMPKERFSAEFPKEGPSILRIQQVVRGDSAAYFCASSRDRDYEQYFGPGTRLTVT.

The rearrangement joins TRBV4-1 to TRBJ2-7; 14 bases are shared with TRBD2. The V gene's germline CDR1 is MGHRA and CDR2 YSYEKL. V gave up 4 bases and J gave up 7 bases; unmatched junction bases: 9. This CDR3 has 16 residues. Written as DNA, the CDR3 is TGCGCCAGCAGCCCCAGACTAGCGGGAGGGCCTGGGGAGCAGTACTTC. It codes for CASSPRLAGGPGEQYF.

The genes are TRBV7-6 and TRBJ2-1; no clear D. V lost 1 base to trimming and J lost 0 bases, with 13 bases between them. The CDR3 runs 17 residues. CDR1 is SGHVS and CDR2 is FNYEAQ in the germline V gene. CDR3: CASSLVDPASSYNEQFF. DNA of the CDR3: TGTGCCAGCAGCTTAGTTGACCCAGCGAGCTCCTACAATGAGCAGTTCTTC.

The genes are TRBV18 and TRBJ2-3; 8 nucleotides agree with TRBD1. The V gene end was trimmed by 0 bases and the J gene end by 4 bases; junction bases not matched to a gene: 12. Germline V gives CDR1 KGHSH, CDR2 LQKENI. This CDR3 spans 18 amino acids. The CDR3, as DNA: TGTGCCAGCTCACCACCATATTGGGACAGGCAACTGCCAGATACGCAGTATTTT. Its protein is CASSPPYWDRQLPDTQYF.

The chain is built from TRBV5-5 and TRBJ2-7; D unresolved. The CDR3 totals 14 residues. V lost 4 bases and J 7 bases, leaving 18 bases between the germline ends. The germline gives CDR1 SGHKS, CDR2 YYEKEE (reference sequence). CDR3 in amino acids: CASSPGPRLWEQYF. CDR3 bases: TGTGCCAGCAGCCCCGGACCACGCCTGTGGGAGCAGTACTTC.

This chain connects TRBV10-2 to TRBJ2-7; D tentatively reads TRBD1 or TRBD2 (5 bases each). The V end was cut by 2 bases, the J end by 3 bases, with 23 bases between. Germline assignment: CDR1 WSHSY and CDR2 SAAADI. The CDR3 has 18 amino acids. CDR3 DNA sequence: TGCGCCAGCAGTGAGGCATACACAGGTTTTGAGGGTTTCTACGAGCAGTACTTC. Residues: CASSEAYTGFEGFYEQYF.

The rearrangement joins TRBV5-1 to TRBJ2-3, with D possibly TRBD1 on 6 matching bases. The V end lost 0 bases, the J end lost 2 bases, and 19 bases lay between the germline ends. From germline, CDR1 is SGHRS and CDR2 YFSETQ. The CDR3 contains 18 residues. CDR3: CASSLADGQTYDTDTQYF. CDR3 nucleotides: TGCGCCAGCAGCTTGGCCGATGGACAGACCTACGACACAGATACGCAGTATTTT. Drawing the rest from reference TRBV5-1 and TRBJ2-3, the complete variable domain is KAGVTQTPRYLIKTRGQQVTLSCSPISGHRSVSWYQQTPGQGLQFLFEYFSETQRNKGNFPGRFSGRQFSNSRSEMNVSTLELGDSALYLCASSLADGQTYDTDTQYFGPGTRLTVL.

The V and J genes are TRBV4-2 and TRBJ2-1; the D is unclear. The ends were cut back, 0 bases at V and 9 bases at J, with 6 bases in the middle. The CDR3 sequence is 12 residues long. Germline CDR1 is LGHNA and CDR2 is YNFKEQ. CDR3 amino acids: CASSQDETEQFF. CDR3 nucleotide sequence: TGTGCCAGCAGCCAAGATGAGACTGAGCAGTTCTTC.

This chain joins TRBV7-9 and TRBJ2-7; no firm D call. The CDR3 consists of 11 residues. Trimming pared 5 bases from V and 7 bases from J, leaving 9 bases between. CDR1 SEHNR and CDR2 FQNEAQ come from the germline V gene (reference sequence). CDR3 nucleotides: TGTGCCAGCAGCCCGGCTAGTGAGCAGTACTTC. This codes for CASSPASEQYF.

This chain connects TRBV5-1 to TRBJ2-7; D is undetermined. Trimming left V 6 bases short and J 6 bases short, with 22 bases between. The CDR3 totals 15 residues. Per germline, CDR1 SGHRS and CDR2 YFSETQ. CDR3 sequence (DNA): TGCGCCAGCACCGAGCGCGTGGGCCGGTTTTCCGAGCAGTACTTC. This translates into CASTERVGRFSEQYF.

This clone was observed once. The genes are TRBV7-9 and TRBJ2-5; no firm D call. The CDR3 totals 13 residues. The germline gives CDR1 SEHNR, CDR2 FQNEAQ (reference sequence). The germline V and J ends were trimmed by 5 bases and 0 bases, with 7 bases remaining between them. CDR3 bases: TGTGCCAGCAGCGATAGTAACCAAGAGACCCAGTACTTC. It yields the protein CASSDSNQETQYF.

The gene calls are TRBV28 and TRBJ2-5, with 12 bases fitting TRBD1. Germline CDR1 MDHEN, CDR2 SYDVKM. The CDR3 covers 15 residues. The junction had 7 bases not matched to a gene; V was cut back by 6 bases and J by 5 bases. This CDR3 reads CASRPGTGGYETQYF. DNA of the CDR3: TGTGCCAGCAGGCCCGGGACAGGGGGCTATGAGACCCAGTACTTC.

This clone was picked up a small number of times. V and J are TRBV12-5 and TRBJ2-2; D not certain. The CDR3 consists of 12 residues. Trimming took 3 bases from V and 6 from J, leaving 5 bases between them. CDR1 is LGHNT and CDR2 is FRNRAP in the germline V gene. CDR3 residues: CASGLGPGELFF. CDR3 sequence (DNA): TGTGCTAGTGGTTTAGGCCCCGGGGAGCTGTTTTTT.

The V call is TRBV7-8, the J call TRBJ2-7, with no clear D. The V end lost 4 bases, the J end lost 0 bases, and 10 bases lay between the germline ends. The germline V gene has CDR1 SGHVS and CDR2 FQNEAQ. This CDR3 has 14 amino acids. The CDR3 sequence: CASSSPQSSYEQYF. As DNA, the CDR3 is TGTGCCAGCAGCTCCCCTCAAAGCTCCTACGAGCAGTACTTC.

This chain uses TRBV28 with TRBJ2-7; weak D call: TRBD1 (6 bases). The CDR3 spans 14 residues. The germline V gene encodes CDR1 MDHEN and CDR2 SYDVKM. The V and J ends lost 8 bases and 0 bases respectively, with 14 bases between them. Here the CDR3 DNA reads TGTGCCAGCGCAGAGGGGGACCCCTCCTACGAGCAGTACTTC. The encoded protein is CASAEGDPSYEQYF.

The V and J genes are TRBV14 and TRBJ2-7, with 11 nucleotides matching TRBD2. From germline, CDR1 is SGHDN and CDR2 FVKESK. After removal of 5 bases from V and 3 bases from J, the junction contained 6 bases not matched to a gene. The CDR3 length is 15 residues. The CDR3 region has the DNA TGTGCCAGCAGCTCCGGACTAGCGGGCTACTACGAGCAGTACTTC. Protein product: CASSSGLAGYYEQYF.

The gene calls are TRBV9 and TRBJ2-3, with TRBD2 identical over 7 bases. Trimming cost V 7 bases and J 3 bases; bases outside gene matches: 11. The CDR3 is made up of 15 amino acids. CDR1 is SGDLS and CDR2 is YYNGEE in the germline V gene. For the CDR3, the DNA is TGTGCCAGCGGGACCCCGGGACTATTAACAGATACGCAGTATTTT. As protein: CASGTPGLLTDTQYF.

V usage is TRBV7-6 and J usage is TRBJ2-3; TRBD2 aligns across 7 bases. Germline lookup yields CDR1 SGHVS and CDR2 FNYEAQ. There are 15 residues in the CDR3. The trim removed 5 bases at V and 0 bases at J, leaving 5 bases unmatched. The DNA for the CDR3 is TGTGCCAGCAGCCCAGGACTAGTGAGCACAGATACGCAGTATTTT. Translation: CASSPGLVSTDTQYF.